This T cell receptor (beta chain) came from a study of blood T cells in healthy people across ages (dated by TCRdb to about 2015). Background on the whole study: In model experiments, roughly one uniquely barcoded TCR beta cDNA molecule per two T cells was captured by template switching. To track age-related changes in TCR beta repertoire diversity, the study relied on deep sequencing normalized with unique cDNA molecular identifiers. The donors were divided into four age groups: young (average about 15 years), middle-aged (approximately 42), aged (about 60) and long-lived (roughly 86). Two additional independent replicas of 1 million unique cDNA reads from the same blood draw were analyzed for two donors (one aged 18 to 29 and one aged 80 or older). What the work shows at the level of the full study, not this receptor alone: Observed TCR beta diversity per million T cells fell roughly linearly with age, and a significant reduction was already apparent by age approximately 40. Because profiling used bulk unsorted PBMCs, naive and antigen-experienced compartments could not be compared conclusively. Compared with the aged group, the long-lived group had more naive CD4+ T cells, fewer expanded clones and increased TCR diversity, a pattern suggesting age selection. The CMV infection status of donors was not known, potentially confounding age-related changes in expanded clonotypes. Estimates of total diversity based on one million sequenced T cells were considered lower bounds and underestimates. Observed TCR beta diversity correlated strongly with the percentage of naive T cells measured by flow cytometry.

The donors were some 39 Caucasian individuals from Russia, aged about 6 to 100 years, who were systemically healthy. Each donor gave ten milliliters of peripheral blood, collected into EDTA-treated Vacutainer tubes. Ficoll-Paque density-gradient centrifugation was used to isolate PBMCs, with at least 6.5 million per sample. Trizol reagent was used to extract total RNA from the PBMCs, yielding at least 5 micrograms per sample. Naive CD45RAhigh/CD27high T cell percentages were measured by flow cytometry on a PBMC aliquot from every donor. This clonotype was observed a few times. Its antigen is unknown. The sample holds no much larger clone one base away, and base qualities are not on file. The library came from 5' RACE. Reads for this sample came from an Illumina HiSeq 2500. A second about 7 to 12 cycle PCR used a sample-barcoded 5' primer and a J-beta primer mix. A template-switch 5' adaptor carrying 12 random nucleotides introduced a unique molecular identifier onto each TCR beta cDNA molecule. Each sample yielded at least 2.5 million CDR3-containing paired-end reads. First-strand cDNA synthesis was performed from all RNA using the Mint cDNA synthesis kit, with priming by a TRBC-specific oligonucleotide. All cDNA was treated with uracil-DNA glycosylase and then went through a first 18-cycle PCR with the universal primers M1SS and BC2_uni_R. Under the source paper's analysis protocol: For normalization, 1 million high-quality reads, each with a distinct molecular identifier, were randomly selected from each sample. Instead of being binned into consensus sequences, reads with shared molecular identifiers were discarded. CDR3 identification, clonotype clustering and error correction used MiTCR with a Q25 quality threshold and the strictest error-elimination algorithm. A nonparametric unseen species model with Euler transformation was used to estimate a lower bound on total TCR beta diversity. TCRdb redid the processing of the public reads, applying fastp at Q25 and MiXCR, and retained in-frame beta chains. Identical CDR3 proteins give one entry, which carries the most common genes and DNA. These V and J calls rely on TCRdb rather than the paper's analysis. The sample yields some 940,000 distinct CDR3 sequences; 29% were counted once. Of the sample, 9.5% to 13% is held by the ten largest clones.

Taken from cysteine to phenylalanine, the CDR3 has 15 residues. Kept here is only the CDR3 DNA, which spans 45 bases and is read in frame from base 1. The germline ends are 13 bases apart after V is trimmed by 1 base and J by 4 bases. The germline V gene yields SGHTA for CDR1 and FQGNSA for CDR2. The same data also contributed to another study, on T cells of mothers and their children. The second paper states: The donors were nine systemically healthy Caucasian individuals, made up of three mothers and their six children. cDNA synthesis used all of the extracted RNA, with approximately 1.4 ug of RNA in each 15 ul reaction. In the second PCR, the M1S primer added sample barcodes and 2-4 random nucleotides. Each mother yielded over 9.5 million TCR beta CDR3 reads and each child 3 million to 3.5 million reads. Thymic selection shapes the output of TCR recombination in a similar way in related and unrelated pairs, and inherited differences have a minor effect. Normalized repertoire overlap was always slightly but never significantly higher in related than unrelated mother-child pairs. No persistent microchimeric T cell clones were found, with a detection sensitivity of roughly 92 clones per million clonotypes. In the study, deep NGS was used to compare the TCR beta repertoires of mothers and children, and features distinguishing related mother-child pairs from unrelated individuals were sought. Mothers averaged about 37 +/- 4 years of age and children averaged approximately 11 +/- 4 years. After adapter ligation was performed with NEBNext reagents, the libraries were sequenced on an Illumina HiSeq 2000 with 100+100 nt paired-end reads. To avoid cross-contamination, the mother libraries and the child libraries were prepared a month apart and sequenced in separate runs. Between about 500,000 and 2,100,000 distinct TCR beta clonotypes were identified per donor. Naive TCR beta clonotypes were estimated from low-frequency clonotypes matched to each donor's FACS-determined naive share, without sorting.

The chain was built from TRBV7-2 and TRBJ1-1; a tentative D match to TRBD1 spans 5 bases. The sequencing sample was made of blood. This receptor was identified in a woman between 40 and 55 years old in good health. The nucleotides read TGTGCCAGCAGCTTAGAGACGTCCGGGACCACTGAAGCTTTCTTT. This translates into CASSLETSGTTEAFF.